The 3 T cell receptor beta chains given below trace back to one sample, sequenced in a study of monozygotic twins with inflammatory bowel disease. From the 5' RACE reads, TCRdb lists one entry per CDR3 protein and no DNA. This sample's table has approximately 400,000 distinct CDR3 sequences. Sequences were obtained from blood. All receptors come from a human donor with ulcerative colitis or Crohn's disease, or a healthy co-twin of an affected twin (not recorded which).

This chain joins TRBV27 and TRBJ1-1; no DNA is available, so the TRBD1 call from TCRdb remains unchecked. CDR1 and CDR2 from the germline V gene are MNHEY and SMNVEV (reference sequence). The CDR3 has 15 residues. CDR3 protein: CASRTGSKLNTEAFF.

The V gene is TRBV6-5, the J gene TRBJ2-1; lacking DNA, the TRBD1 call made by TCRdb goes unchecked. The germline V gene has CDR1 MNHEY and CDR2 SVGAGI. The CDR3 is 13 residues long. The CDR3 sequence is CASSFGQGNEQFF.

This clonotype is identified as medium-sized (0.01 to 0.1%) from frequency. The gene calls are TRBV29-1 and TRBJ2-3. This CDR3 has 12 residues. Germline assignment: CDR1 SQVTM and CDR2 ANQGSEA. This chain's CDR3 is CSVATSTDTQYF.